Here is one T cell receptor beta chain with its context. No antigen is known for it. Amplification used 60 Vbeta primers and 13 Jbeta primers. Original methodology: In a later analysis, of approximately 81 million unique beta chains, 9 million to 11 million appeared in at least two donors. Only in-frame clones appear in the TCRdb table, and some are missing; sequencing was by immunoSEQ multiplex PCR. V and J calls and clone size are as listed in that table; D and trimming were resolved from the DNA. The sample contains 110,000 or so clones, more than 60% of which appear only once. The sample originates from a study of cytomegalovirus exposure and HLA in healthy donors. The V gene end was trimmed by 4 bases and the J gene end by 2 bases; junction bases not matched to a gene: 5. This CDR3 comprises 15 residues. Germline lookup yields CDR1 MNHNY and CDR2 SVGAGI (reference sequence). Study outcomes and limitations: A missense DCLRE1C variant was associated with V- and J-gene trimming of TCR beta chains in a later analysis, and an independent cohort replicated the association. Cytomegalovirus association was assigned to about 150 TCR beta chains.

This TCR derives from a male donor in good health and CMV-seronegative. The J gene is TRBJ1-2, the V gene TRBV6-6, with 9 bases lining up with TRBD1. Sequenced material: PBMCs. CDR3 nucleotides: TGTGCCAGCAGTTTACTACAGGGGGCGAACTATGGCTACACCTTC. It codes for CASSLLQGANYGYTF.